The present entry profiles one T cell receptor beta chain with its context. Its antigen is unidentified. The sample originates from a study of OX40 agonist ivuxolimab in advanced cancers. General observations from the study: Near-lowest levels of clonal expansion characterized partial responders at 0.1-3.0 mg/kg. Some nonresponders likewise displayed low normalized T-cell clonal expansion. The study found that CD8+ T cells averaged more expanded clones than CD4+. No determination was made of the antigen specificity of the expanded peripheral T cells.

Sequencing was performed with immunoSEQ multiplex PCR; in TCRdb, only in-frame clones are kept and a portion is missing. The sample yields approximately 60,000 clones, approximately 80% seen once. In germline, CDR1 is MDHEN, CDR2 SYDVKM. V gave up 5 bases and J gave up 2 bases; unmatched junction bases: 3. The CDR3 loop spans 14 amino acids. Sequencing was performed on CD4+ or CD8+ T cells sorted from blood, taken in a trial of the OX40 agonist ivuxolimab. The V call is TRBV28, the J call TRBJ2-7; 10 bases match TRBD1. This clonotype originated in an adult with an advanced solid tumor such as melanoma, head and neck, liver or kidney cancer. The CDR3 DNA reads TGTGCCAGCAGTAGGACAGGGGGGACCTACGAGCAGTACTTC. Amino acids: CASSRTGGTYEQYF. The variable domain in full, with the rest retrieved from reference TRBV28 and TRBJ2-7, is DVKVTQSSRYLVKRTGEKVFLECVQDMDHENMFWYRQDPGLGLRLIYFSYDVKMKEKGDIPEGYSVSREKKERFSLILESASTNQTSMYLCASSRTGGTYEQYFGPGTRLTVT.